What follows describes a single T cell receptor beta chain. Its specificity is unknown. Sequencing was performed with immunoSEQ multiplex PCR; in TCRdb, only in-frame clones are kept and a portion is missing. The sample yields fewer than 4,000 clones, roughly 79% seen once. The data are from a study of high-grade serous ovarian cancer treatment subgroups. Findings of the study overall: Bulk tumor TCR sequencing gave no spatial information. Higher neoantigen levels went with greater TCR clonal relatedness.

Tumor samples were taken before definitive surgery or chemotherapy. The clonotype originates from a human donor with high-grade serous ovarian cancer. The specimen sequenced was tumor tissue.

DNA of the CDR3: TGTGCCAGCAGCTCCCATAGAACAGATACGCAGTATTTT. Its protein is CASSSHRTDTQYF. The chain carries TRBV11-2 and TRBJ2-3; no clear D gene. The CDR3 is 13 residues long. Germline V gene sequence: CDR1 SGHAT, CDR2 FQNNGV. V gave up 4 bases and J gave up 3 bases, with 8 bases separating them.